This TCR beta chain was profiled in a study of radiotherapy plus CTLA-4 blockade in lung cancer. V was cut by 4 bases and J by 1 base, with 8 bases left in between. Germline lookup yields CDR1 SGHNT and CDR2 YYREEE (reference sequence). This CDR3 is built from 13 residues. The table came from immunoSEQ multiplex PCR; TCRdb's copy has only in-frame clones and leaves some out. The data hold around 72,000 clones, with 78% observed a single time. The sample here was peripheral blood, taken from a patient treated with radiotherapy plus ipilimumab. The clonotype was recovered from a human donor with non-small cell lung cancer who had a complete response to radiotherapy plus ipilimumab. This chain connects TRBV5-4 to TRBJ1-1; D is ambiguous. This chain's CDR3 is CASSVGENTEAFF. CDR3 DNA: TGTGCCAGCAGCGTGGGCGAGAACACTGAAGCTTTCTTT. Complete variable domain (other parts from reference TRBV5-4 and TRBJ1-1): ETGVTQSPTHLIKTRGQQVTLRCSSQSGHNTVSWYQQALGQGPQFIFQYYREEENGRGNFPPRFSGLQFPNYSSELNVNALELDDSALYLCASSVGENTEAFFGQGTRLTVV.